This T cell receptor beta chain was identified during a study of cytomegalovirus exposure and HLA in healthy donors. The V gene end was trimmed by 2 bases and the J gene end by 1 base; junction bases not matched to a gene: 15. The CDR3 consists of 19 residues. In germline, CDR1 is MDHEN, CDR2 SYDVKM. In the PCR, 60 Vbeta and 13 Jbeta primers were used. Only in-frame clones appear in the TCRdb table, and some are missing; sequencing was by immunoSEQ multiplex PCR. The sample gives 150,000 to 200,000 clones, 70% to 90% of which show up once; about 0.85% is in the top ten. The sequence was collected from a woman aged 25 to 45 in good health and CMV-seronegative. The sample taken for sequencing was PBMCs. The chain joins TRBV28 to TRBJ2-3; TRBD2 agrees at 7 bases. CDR3 sequence (DNA): TGTGCCAGCAGTTTAACCTCAGTCGGGGCTAGCGGTCGCACAGATACGCAGTATTTT. Encoded protein: CASSLTSVGASGRTDTQYF.